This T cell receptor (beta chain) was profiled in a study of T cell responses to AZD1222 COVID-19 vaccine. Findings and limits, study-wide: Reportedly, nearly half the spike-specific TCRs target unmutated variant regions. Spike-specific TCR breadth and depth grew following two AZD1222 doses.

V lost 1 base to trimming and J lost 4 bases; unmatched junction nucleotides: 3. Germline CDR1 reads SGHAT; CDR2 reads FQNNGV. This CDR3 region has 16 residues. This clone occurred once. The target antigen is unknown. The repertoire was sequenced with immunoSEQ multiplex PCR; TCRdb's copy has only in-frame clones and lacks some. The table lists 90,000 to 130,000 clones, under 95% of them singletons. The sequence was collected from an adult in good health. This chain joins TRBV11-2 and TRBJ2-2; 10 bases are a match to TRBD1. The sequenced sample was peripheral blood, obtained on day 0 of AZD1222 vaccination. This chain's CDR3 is CASSLAGQGRTGELFF. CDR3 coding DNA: TGTGCCAGCAGCTTAGCGGGACAGGGGCGCACCGGGGAGCTGTTTTTT.